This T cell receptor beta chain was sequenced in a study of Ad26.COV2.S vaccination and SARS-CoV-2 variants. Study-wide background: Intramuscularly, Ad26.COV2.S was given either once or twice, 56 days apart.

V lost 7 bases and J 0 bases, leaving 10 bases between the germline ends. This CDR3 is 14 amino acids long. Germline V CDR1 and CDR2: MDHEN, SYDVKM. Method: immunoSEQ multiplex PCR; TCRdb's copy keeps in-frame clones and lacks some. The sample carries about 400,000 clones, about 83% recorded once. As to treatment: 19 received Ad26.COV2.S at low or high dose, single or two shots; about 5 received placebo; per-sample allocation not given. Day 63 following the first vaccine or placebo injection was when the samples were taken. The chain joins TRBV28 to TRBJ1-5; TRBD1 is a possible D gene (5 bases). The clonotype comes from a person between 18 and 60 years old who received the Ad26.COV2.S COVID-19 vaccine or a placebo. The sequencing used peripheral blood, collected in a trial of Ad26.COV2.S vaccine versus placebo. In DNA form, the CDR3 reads TGTGCCAGCACGACAGTTTCTAGCAATCAGCCCCAGCATTTT. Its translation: CASTTVSSNQPQHF.